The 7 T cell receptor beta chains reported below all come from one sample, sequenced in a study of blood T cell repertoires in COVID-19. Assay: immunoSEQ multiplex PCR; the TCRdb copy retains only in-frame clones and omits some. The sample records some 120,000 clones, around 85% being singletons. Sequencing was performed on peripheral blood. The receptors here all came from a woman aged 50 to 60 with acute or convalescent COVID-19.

CDR3 amino acids: CASSPRAAGGVYEQYF. CDR3 in DNA: TGCGCCAGCAGCCCGCGCGCAGCGGGGGGGGTCTACGAGCAGTACTTC. The chain carries TRBV5-1 and TRBJ2-7, with TRBD2 matching 10 bases. The CDR3 covers 16 residues. The trim removed 4 bases at V and 3 bases at J, leaving 10 bases unmatched. In germline, CDR1 is SGHRS, CDR2 YFSETQ.

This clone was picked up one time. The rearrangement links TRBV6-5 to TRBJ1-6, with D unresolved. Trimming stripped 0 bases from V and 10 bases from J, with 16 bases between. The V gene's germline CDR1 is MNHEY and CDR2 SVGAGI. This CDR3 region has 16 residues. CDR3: CASSYSGAPRISPLHF. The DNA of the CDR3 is TGTGCCAGCAGTTACTCCGGTGCCCCGCGGATCTCACCCCTCCACTTT.

CDR3 sequence: CASSVDSGLAGQHTQYF. CDR3 sequence (DNA): TGTGCCAGCAGCGTAGATTCCGGACTAGCGGGGCAACATACGCAGTATTTT. The V call is TRBV9, the J call TRBJ2-3; 12 nucleotides agree with TRBD2. CDR1 is SGDLS, CDR2 YYNGEE, per germline. This CDR3 comprises 17 residues. V shed 0 bases, J shed 7 bases, and the junction held 9 bases outside the gene matches. The whole variable domain, remainder taken from reference TRBV9 and TRBJ2-3, is DSGVTQTPKHLITATGQRVTLRCSPRSGDLSVYWYQQSLDQGLQFLIQYYNGEERAKGNILERFSAQQFPDLHSELNLSSLELGDSALYFCASSVDSGLAGQHTQYFGPGTRLTVL.

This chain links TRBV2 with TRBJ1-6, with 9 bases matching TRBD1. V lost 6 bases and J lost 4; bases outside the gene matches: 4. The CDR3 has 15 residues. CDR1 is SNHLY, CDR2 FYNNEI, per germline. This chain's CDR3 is CASRMTGGYNSPLHF. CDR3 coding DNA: TGTGCCAGCAGGATGACAGGGGGTTATAATTCACCCCTCCACTTT.

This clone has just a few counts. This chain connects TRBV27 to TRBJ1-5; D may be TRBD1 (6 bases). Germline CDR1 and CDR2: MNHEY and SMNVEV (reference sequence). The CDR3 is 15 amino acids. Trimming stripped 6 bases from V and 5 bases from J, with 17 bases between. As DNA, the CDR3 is TGTGCCAGCAGCTTGGGGGCCGGGCAGGATCAGCCCCAGCATTTT. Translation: CASSLGAGQDQPQHF.

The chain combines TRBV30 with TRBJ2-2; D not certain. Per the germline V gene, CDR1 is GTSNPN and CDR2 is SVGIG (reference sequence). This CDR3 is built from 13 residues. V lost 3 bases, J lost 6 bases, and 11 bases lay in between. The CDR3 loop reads CAWSGDPPGELFF. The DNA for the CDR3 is TGTGCCTGGAGCGGAGACCCTCCCGGGGAGCTGTTTTTT.

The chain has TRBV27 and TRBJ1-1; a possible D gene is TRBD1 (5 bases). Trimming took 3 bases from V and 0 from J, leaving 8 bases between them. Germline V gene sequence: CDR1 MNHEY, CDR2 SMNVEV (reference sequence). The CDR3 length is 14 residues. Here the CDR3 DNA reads TGTGCCAGCAGTTTCGCAGGGATGAACACTGAAGCTTTCTTT. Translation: CASSFAGMNTEAFF.